These 2 T cell receptor beta chains were sequenced from one sample in a study of blood T cell repertoires in COVID-19. Data came from immunoSEQ multiplex PCR; TCRdb stores just in-frame clones and leaves some out. The sample has about 18,000 clones, about four fifths seen once. The material sequenced was peripheral blood. Receptors originate from a man in his forties with active or convalescent COVID-19.

The rearrangement joins TRBV30 to TRBJ2-7, with 11 bases that match TRBD1. Germline loops: CDR1 GTSNPN, CDR2 SVGIG (reference sequence). V shed 2 bases and J 9 bases; nucleotides not matched to a gene: 9. The CDR3 length is 14 residues. The CDR3 loop is CAWSSGQGARSQYF. Here the CDR3 DNA reads TGTGCCTGGAGTTCCGGACAGGGGGCAAGGTCGCAGTACTTC.

The DNA for the CDR3 is TGTGCCAGCACCCCCAGCGGGGGGCCCGATGGGGAGCAGTTCTTC. It specifies CASTPSGGPDGEQFF. This chain joins TRBV27 and TRBJ2-1, with 9 bases matching TRBD2. The CDR3 loop spans 15 amino acids. The germline V gene has CDR1 MNHEY and CDR2 SMNVEV (reference sequence). Trimming removed 7 bases from V and 10 bases from J; junction bases left unmatched: 14.